A single sample gave rise to the 12 T cell receptor beta chains below, sequenced in a study of CD8 T cells in ankylosing spondylitis. TCRdb redid the calling of the 5' RACE reads with MiXCR, one entry per CDR3 protein. The sample holds a few hundred thousand distinct CDR3 sequences; around 22% are singletons and the top ten take approximately 15%. Antigens of these TCRs are unknown. Study-wide results and caveats: Ankylosing spondylitis blood seemed to carry a telltale TCR beta motif made of seven or eight highly homologous variants.

Sequencing was performed on blood, either unsorted or a sorted T cell fraction (not recorded which). These receptors came from a male donor with ankylosing spondylitis.

This clonotype was counted a few times. The chain recombines TRBV7-8 with TRBJ2-3; D gene ambiguous. Germline V gene sequence: CDR1 SGHVS, CDR2 FQNEAQ. This CDR3 is 15 amino acids long. With 1 base removed from V and 2 bases from J, the gap between germline ends came to 10 bases. CDR3 bases: TGTGCCAGCAGCTTAGGGGCCCAAACCACAGATACGCAGTATTTT. It specifies CASSLGAQTTDTQYF.

The chain carries TRBV12-3 or TRBV12-4 and TRBJ2-1; D uncertain. Deletions cut 8 bases from V and 3 bases from J, with 5 bases between. The CDR3 is 11 amino acids. CDR3 region: CASSIYNEQFF. The DNA of the CDR3 is TGTGCCAGCTCAATCTACAATGAGCAGTTCTTC.

This chain links TRBV6-2 or TRBV6-3 with TRBJ2-1; D unclear. The germline CDR1 and CDR2 sequences are MNHEY and SVGEGT. V lost 3 bases and J lost 4, with 10 bases in between. CDR3 size: 14 residues. CDR3 residues: CASSYSSFYNEQFF. Here the CDR3 DNA reads TGTGCCAGCAGTTATAGTAGTTTTTACAATGAGCAGTTCTTC.

This clonotype has just a few counts. This chain links TRBV15 with TRBJ2-5; TRBD2 agrees at 10 bases. Germline trimming cut 2 bases from V and 4 bases from J; bases unmatched to any gene: 4. CDR1 is LNHNV and CDR2 is YYDKDF in the germline V gene (reference sequence). CDR3 length equals 15 residues. CDR3 loop: CATSRLAGGVETQYF. CDR3 bases: TGTGCCACCAGCAGATTAGCGGGAGGAGTAGAGACCCAGTACTTC.

The chain links TRBV29-1 to TRBJ1-2; 7 bases line up with TRBD1. The J segment lost 1 base and the V segment lost 2 bases, leaving 1 base of the junction unmatched. This CDR3 is built from 13 residues. In germline, CDR1 is SQVTM, CDR2 ANQGSEA. The CDR3 DNA is TGCAGCGTTGAACGGGACAGTAACTATGGCTACACCTTC. This encodes CSVERDSNYGYTF.

The DNA for the CDR3 is TGTGCCTGGAGATTTTCGGTTAATTCACCCCTCCACTTT. Translated, it gives CAWRFSVNSPLHF. This chain joins TRBV30 and TRBJ1-6; D is ambiguous. The germline CDR1 and CDR2 sequences are GTSNPN and SVGIG (reference sequence). The CDR3 extends over 13 amino acids. Trimming left V 3 bases short and J 6 bases short, with 9 bases between.

This sequence joins TRBV6-1 and TRBJ1-4; possibly TRBD1 for D (5 bases). Germline CDR1 MNHNS, CDR2 SASEGT. This CDR3 comprises 15 residues. Trimming shortened V by 6 bases and J by 2 bases, and 13 bases separated the two germline ends. As DNA, the CDR3 is TGTGCCAGCAGCCTAGACAGCTTTACTAATGAAAAACTGTTTTTT. It specifies CASSLDSFTNEKLFF.

A few counts support this clonotype. The J gene is TRBJ1-1, the V gene TRBV12-3 or TRBV12-4; a possible D gene is TRBD1 (6 bases). Deletions cut 6 bases from V and 3 bases from J, with 14 bases between. The length of the CDR3 is 14 residues. The chain's CDR3 is CASSRGGPYTEAFF. The CDR3, as DNA: TGTGCCAGCAGCCGGGGGGGGCCCTACACTGAAGCTTTCTTT.

The chain couples TRBV18 to TRBJ2-5, with 8 positions matching TRBD1. V shed 4 bases, J shed 2 bases, and the junction held 3 bases outside the gene matches. The CDR3 sequence is 14 residues long. Germline-derived CDR1 and CDR2 are KGHSH and LQKENI. The DNA of the CDR3 is TGTGCCAGCTCACTTCGGACAGGGCAAGAGACCCAGTACTTC. This sequence encodes CASSLRTGQETQYF. Supplemented by reference TRBV18 and TRBJ2-5, the full variable domain reads NAGVMQNPRHLVRRRGQEARLRCSPMKGHSHVYWYRQLPEEGLKFMVYLQKENIIDESGMPKERFSAEFPKEGPSILRIQQVVRGDSAAYFCASSLRTGQETQYFGPGTRLLVL.

V and J are TRBV29-1 and TRBJ1-2; TRBD1 might be the D (5 bases). Trimming stripped 4 bases from V and 1 base from J, with 16 bases between. This CDR3 spans 15 amino acids. Germline loops: CDR1 SQVTM, CDR2 ANQGSEA. CDR3 bases: TGCAGCGTTGGTCTGGTTAGGGGCAGTAACTATGGCTACACCTTC. It is translated as CSVGLVRGSNYGYTF.

This rearrangement joins TRBV24-1 to TRBJ2-1; 9 bases fit TRBD1. The CDR3 is made up of 15 amino acids. Unmatched junction bases numbered 3, after V lost 3 bases and J lost 4 bases. CDR1 and CDR2 (germline): KGHDR, SFDVKD. The CDR3 loop reads CATSDPDRGYNEQFF. CDR3 DNA sequence: TGTGCCACCAGTGATCCGGACAGGGGATACAATGAGCAGTTCTTC.

The sample holds many counts of this clonotype. This rearrangement joins TRBV7-9 to TRBJ2-3, with D hard to call. The CDR3 length is 12 residues. In germline, CDR1 is SEHNR, CDR2 FQNEAQ (reference sequence). Trimming cost V 6 bases and J 2 bases, with 6 bases left between them. CDR3 nucleotide sequence: TGTGCCAGCAGGGTCGACACAGATACGCAGTATTTT. This translates into CASRVDTDTQYF.